Shown below are 18 T cell receptor beta chains from a single sample sequenced in a study of vaccination effects on CD4 cells after COVID-19. Sequenced by immunoSEQ multiplex PCR; TCRdb stores in-frame clones only, minus some. Of 13,000 to 15,000 clones in the sample, around 72% were seen once. The antigens of these receptors remain unknown. Viral peptide pools were used in the ViraFEST assay to expand antigen-specific CD4+ T cells, and sequencing came afterward. Cultured cells yielded isolated CD4+ T cells after more than nine days. Vaccine administered to participants consisted of two doses of either BNT162b2 or mRNA-1273. Sequencing used CD4+ T cells from PBMCs cultured with SARS-CoV-2 spike peptides, obtained after COVID-19 vaccination. Every receptor here comes from a human donor who received a COVID-19 vaccine.

This chain links TRBV2 with TRBJ1-5; 7 bases agree with TRBD1. The CDR3 sequence is 13 residues long. Looked up from germline, CDR1 is SNHLY and CDR2 is FYNNEI. V shed 6 bases and J 13 bases; nucleotides not matched to a gene: 12. CDR3 loop: CASRGDGTVTQHF. DNA of the CDR3: TGTGCCAGCAGGGGGGACGGGACAGTTACACAGCATTTT.

The count of this clone is one. J is TRBJ2-7 and V is TRBV6-5; 8 bases are a match to TRBD2. J gave up 6 bases and V 10 bases, and 8 bases lay outside the gene matches. This CDR3 is 12 amino acids long. Germline CDR1 MNHEY, CDR2 SVGAGI. CDR3: CATRGGTTEQYF. The CDR3 nucleotides read TGTGCCACCCGGGGGGGAACGACCGAGCAGTACTTC.

The rearrangement uses TRBV19 and TRBJ2-2; D is unclear. Germline V CDR1 and CDR2: LNHDA, SQIVND (reference sequence). Trimming took off 8 bases at V and 3 bases at J, with 4 bases between the two ends. This CDR3 region has 11 residues. CDR3: CASRYTGELFF. CDR3 nucleotides: TGTGCCAGTCGCTACACCGGGGAGCTGTTTTTT.

The sample holds one count of this clone. This sequence joins TRBV16 and TRBJ2-7; the match to TRBD2 covers 10 bases. Germline CDR1 is KGHSY and CDR2 is FQNENV. J lost 1 base, V lost 4 bases, and 16 bases had no gene match. CDR3 length: 19 residues. CDR3 amino acids: CASSPYRVGTSGKSYEQYF. In DNA, the CDR3 is TGTGCCAGCAGCCCCTACAGGGTGGGAACTAGCGGGAAATCCTACGAGCAGTACTTC.

The chain recombines TRBV19 with TRBJ2-1; TRBD2 might be the D (5 bases). Germline CDR1 and CDR2: LNHDA and SQIVND (reference sequence). V gave up 2 bases and J gave up 3 bases, with 8 bases separating them. CDR3 length equals 14 residues. The CDR3 sequence is CASSIRSGYNEQFF. CDR3 coding DNA: TGTGCCAGTAGTATAAGGAGCGGCTACAATGAGCAGTTCTTC.

This rearrangement joins TRBV7-2 to TRBJ1-2; 7 nucleotides align to TRBD1. The germline CDR1 and CDR2 sequences are SGHTA and FQGNSA. The CDR3 contains 14 residues. The V gene end was trimmed by 1 base and the J gene end by 5 bases; junction bases not matched to a gene: 4. Here the CDR3 DNA reads TGTGCCAGCAGCTTAGAAGCAGGGGGGTATGGCTACACCTTC. Translated, it gives CASSLEAGGYGYTF.

Notes on this clone: One end of the junction is discordant with germline, which a read error may explain. V and J are TRBV7-7 and TRBJ1-6, with 9 bases that match TRBD1. This CDR3 is 19 amino acids long. Germline loops: CDR1 SSHAT, CDR2 FNYEAQ (reference sequence). The CDR3 is CASTQPGQGPSSYNSPLHF. The CDR3 DNA sequence: TGTGCTAGCACCCAACCGGGACAGGGTCCCAGCTCCTATAATTCACCCCTCCACTTT.

The V call is TRBV5-4, the J call TRBJ1-2; 9 bases align to TRBD1. This CDR3 contains 13 residues. V was clipped by 4 bases and J by 8 bases; unmatched bases: 6. The germline V gene has CDR1 SGHNT and CDR2 YYREEE (reference sequence). The CDR3 region is CASSVGTGKGYTF. The CDR3 coding sequence is TGTGCCAGCAGCGTCGGGACAGGGAAGGGCTACACCTTC. Filled out from reference TRBV5-4 and TRBJ1-2, the complete variable domain reads ETGVTQSPTHLIKTRGQQVTLRCSSQSGHNTVSWYQQALGQGPQFIFQYYREEENGRGNFPPRFSGLQFPNYSSELNVNALELDDSALYLCASSVGTGKGYTFGSGTRLTVV.

The chain has TRBV5-4 and TRBJ2-3; no reliable D call. From germline, CDR1 is SGHNT and CDR2 YYREEE (reference sequence). The V end lost 0 bases, the J end lost 6 bases, and 5 bases lay between the germline ends. This CDR3 has 12 residues. CDR3 region: CASSLETDTQYF. The CDR3 region has the DNA TGTGCCAGCAGCTTGGAGACGGATACGCAGTATTTT.

This clone was found once. V gene TRBV3-1 (or the pseudogene TRBV3-2) combines with J gene TRBJ1-1; D not certain. Germline V gene sequence: CDR1 LGHDT, CDR2 YNNKEL (reference sequence). The CDR3 is made up of 15 amino acids. Deletions cut 2 bases from V and 7 bases from J, with 17 bases between. CDR3 DNA: TGTGCCAGCAGCCAAAGGTCCCAGTCGGGAGATGAAGCTTTCTTT. Its translation is CASSQRSQSGDEAFF.

This clone was counted a few times. This chain connects TRBV5-4 to TRBJ1-2; D perhaps matches TRBD1 (6 bases). The CDR3 totals 14 residues. V lost 2 bases and J lost 4, with 12 bases in between. Germline-derived CDR1 and CDR2 are SGHNT and YYREEE (reference sequence). The CDR3 sequence is CASSLGGQAYGYTF. The DNA of the CDR3 is TGTGCCAGCAGCTTAGGGGGACAAGCCTATGGCTACACCTTC. The variable domain in full, completed from reference TRBV5-4 and TRBJ1-2, reads ETGVTQSPTHLIKTRGQQVTLRCSSQSGHNTVSWYQQALGQGPQFIFQYYREEENGRGNFPPRFSGLQFPNYSSELNVNALELDDSALYLCASSLGGQAYGYTFGSGTRLTVV.

The CDR3 DNA reads as TGTGCCAGTAGACTTCCAGGGGGTGAGCAGTACTTC. Translation gives CASRLPGGEQYF. The gene calls are TRBV19 and TRBJ2-7; 7 bases line up with TRBD1. Germline-derived CDR1 and CDR2 are LNHDA and SQIVND (reference sequence). The CDR3 runs 12 residues. With 6 bases clipped from V and 7 bases from J, the junction kept 6 bases outside the gene matches.

The rearrangement uses TRBV6-5 and TRBJ2-1; D could derive from TRBD1 or TRBD2 (6 bases each). V was trimmed by 4 bases and J by 10 bases, leaving 17 bases between them. This CDR3 has 14 residues. CDR1 is MNHEY and CDR2 is SVGAGI in the germline V gene. The DNA for the CDR3 is TGTGCCAGCAGTTCCCGAGGGGGGCAGGGGGAGCAGTTCTTC. It is translated as CASSSRGGQGEQFF.

The gene calls are TRBV28 and TRBJ1-5; D unclear. The V gene lost 7 bases and the J gene lost 9 bases, with 16 bases spanning the gap. This CDR3 spans 13 amino acids. CDR1 is MDHEN and CDR2 is SYDVKM in the germline V gene. DNA for the CDR3: TGTGCCAGCACGTTAGAGATTGGGTTGCCCCAGCATTTT. This encodes CASTLEIGLPQHF.

V and J are TRBV7-9 and TRBJ1-1, with a tentative D call TRBD1 (5 bases). There are 16 residues in the CDR3. Germline assignment: CDR1 SEHNR and CDR2 FQNEAQ (reference sequence). V was trimmed by 1 base and J by 0 bases, leaving 12 bases between them. CDR3 loop: CASSLVTGPMNTEAFF. For the CDR3, the DNA is TGTGCCAGCAGCTTAGTCACAGGACCCATGAACACTGAAGCTTTCTTT.

J is TRBJ2-5 and V is TRBV7-9; TRBD1 aligns across 7 bases. V was pared by 5 bases and J by 8 bases, with 14 bases of the junction left unmatched. Germline assignment: CDR1 SEHNR and CDR2 FQNEAQ (reference sequence). The CDR3 totals 15 residues. CDR3 sequence (DNA): TGTGCCAGCAGCCCACAACCGGGACAGTCAATTACCCAGTACTTC. Its protein product is CASSPQPGQSITQYF.

The chain recombines TRBV3-1 (or the pseudogene TRBV3-2) with TRBJ1-2; the D gene is possibly TRBD1 (6 bases). Germline lookup yields CDR1 LGHDT and CDR2 YNNKEL (reference sequence). Trimming removed 1 base from V and 4 bases from J, with 10 bases in between. The CDR3 extends over 14 amino acids. CDR3 amino acids: CASSQGYRVYGYTF. The CDR3 DNA reads TGTGCCAGCAGCCAAGGGTACAGGGTCTATGGCTACACCTTC.

The V call is TRBV19, the J call TRBJ2-6, with a possible D match to TRBD2 (6 bases). V shed 2 bases and J shed 0 bases, with 14 bases lying between them. In germline, CDR1 is LNHDA, CDR2 SQIVND (reference sequence). This CDR3 has 18 amino acids. The CDR3 DNA reads TGTGCCAGTAGTATAATAGACGGGAGAACCTCTGGGGCCAACGTCCTGACTTTC. This gives the protein CASSIIDGRTSGANVLTF.